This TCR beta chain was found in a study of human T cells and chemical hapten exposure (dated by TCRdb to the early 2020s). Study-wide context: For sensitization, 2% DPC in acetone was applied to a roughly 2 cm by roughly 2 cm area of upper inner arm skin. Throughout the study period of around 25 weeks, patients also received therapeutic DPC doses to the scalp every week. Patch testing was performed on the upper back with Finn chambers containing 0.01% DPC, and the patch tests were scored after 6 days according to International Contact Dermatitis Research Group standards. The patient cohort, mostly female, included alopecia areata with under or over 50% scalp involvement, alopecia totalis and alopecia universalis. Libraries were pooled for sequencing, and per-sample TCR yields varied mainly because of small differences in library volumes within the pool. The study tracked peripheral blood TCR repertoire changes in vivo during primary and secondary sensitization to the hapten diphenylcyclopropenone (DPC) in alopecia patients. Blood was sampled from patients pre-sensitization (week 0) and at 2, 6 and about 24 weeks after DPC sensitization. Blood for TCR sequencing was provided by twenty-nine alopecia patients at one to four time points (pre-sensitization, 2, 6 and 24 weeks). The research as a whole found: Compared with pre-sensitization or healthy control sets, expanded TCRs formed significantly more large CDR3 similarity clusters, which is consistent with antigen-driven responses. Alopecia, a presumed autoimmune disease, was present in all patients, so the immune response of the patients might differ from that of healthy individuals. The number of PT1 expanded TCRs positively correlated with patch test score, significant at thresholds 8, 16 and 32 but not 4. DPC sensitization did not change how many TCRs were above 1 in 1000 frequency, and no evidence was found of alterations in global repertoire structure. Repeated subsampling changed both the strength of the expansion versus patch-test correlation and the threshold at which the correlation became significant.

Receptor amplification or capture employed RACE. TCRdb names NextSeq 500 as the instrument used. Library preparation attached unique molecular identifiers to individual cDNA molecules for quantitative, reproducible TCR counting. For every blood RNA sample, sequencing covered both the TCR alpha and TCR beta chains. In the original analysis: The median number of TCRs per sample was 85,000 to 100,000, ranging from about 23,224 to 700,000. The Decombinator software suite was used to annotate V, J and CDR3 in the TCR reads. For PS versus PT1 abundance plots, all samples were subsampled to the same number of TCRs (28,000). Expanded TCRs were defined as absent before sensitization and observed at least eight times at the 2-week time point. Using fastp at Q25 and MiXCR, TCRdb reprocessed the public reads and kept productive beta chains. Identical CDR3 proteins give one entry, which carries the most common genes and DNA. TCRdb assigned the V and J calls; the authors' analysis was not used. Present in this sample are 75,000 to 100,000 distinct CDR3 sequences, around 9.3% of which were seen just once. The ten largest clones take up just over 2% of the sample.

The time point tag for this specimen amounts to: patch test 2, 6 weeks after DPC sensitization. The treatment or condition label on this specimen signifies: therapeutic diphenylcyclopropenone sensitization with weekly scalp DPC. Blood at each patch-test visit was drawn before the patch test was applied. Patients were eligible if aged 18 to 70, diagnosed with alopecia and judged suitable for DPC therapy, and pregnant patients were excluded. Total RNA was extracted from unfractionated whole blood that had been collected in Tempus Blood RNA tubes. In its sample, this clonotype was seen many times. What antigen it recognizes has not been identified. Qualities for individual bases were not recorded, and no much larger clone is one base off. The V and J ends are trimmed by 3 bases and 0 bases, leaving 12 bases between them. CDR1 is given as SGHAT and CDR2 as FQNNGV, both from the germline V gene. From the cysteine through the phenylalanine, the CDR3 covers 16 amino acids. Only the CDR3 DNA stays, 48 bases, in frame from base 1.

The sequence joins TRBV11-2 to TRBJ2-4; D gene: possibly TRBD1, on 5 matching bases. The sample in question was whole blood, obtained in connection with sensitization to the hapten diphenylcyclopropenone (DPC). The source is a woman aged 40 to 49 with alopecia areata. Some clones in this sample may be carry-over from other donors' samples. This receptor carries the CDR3 CASSLQGRLAKNIQYF. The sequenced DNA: TGTGCCAGCAGCTTGCAGGGTCGACTAGCCAAAAACATTCAGTACTTC.